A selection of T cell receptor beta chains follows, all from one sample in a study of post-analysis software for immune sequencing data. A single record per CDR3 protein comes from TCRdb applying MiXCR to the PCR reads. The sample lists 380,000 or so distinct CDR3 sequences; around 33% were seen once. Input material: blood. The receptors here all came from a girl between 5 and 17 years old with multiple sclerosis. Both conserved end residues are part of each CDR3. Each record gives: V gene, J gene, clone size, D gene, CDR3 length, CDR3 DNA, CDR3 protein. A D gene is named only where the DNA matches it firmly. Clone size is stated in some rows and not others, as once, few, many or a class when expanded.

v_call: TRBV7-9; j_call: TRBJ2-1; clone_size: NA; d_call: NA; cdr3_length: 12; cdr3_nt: TGTGCCAGCAGCGATGCAGTGGATGAGCAGTTCTTC; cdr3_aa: CASSDAVDEQFF
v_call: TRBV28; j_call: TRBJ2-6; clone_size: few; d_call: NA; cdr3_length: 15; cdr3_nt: TGTGCCAGCAGTTTAAGGGTCTCTGGGGCCAACGTCCTGACTTTC; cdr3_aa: CASSLRVSGANVLTF
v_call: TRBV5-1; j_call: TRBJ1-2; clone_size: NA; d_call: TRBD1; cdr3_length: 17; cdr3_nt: TGCGCCAGCAGCGGAACTCCACTGCAGGGGGCAGTTTGGGGCTACACCTTC; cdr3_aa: CASSGTPLQGAVWGYTF
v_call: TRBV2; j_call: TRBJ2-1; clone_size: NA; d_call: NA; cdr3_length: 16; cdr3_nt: TGTGCCAGCTCCTCTTCCTCGGGGGGCCAGAGGAATGAGCAGTTCTTC; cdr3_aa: CASSSSSGGQRNEQFF
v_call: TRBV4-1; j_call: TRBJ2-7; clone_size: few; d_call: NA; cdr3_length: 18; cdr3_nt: TGCGCCAGCAGCCAAGGTAGGCTGGGGACATCGAGCTCCTACGAGCAGTACTTC; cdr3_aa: CASSQGRLGTSSSYEQYF
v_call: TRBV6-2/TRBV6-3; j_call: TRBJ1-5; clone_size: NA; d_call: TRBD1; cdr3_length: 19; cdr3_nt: TGTGCCAGCAGTTCCCGGGACAGGGGGCTCACTTTAAGCAATCAGCCCCAGCATTTT; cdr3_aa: CASSSRDRGLTLSNQPQHF
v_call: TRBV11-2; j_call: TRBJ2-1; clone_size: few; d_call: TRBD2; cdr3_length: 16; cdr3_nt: TGTGCCAGCAGCCCCTCGCGCTGGGAGCGGGGCGACGGGCAGTTCTTC; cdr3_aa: CASSPSRWERGDGQFF
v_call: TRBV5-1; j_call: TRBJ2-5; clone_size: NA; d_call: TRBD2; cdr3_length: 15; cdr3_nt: TGCGCCAGCAGCACCTCTAGCGGGGGGGCGAAGACCCAGTACTTC; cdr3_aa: CASSTSSGGAKTQYF
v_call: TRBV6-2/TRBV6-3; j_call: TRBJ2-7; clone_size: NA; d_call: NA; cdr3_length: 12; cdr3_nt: TGTGCCAGCAGTTACGGGGTTCTCGAGCAGTACTTC; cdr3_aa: CASSYGVLEQYF
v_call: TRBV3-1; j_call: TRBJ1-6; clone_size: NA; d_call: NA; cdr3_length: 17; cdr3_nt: TGTGCCAGCAGCCATTCCCCGTCCAGCTCCTATAATTCACCCCTCCACTTT; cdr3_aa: CASSHSPSSSYNSPLHF
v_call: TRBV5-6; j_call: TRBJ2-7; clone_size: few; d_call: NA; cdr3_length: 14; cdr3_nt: TGTGCCGTCAGGGCCCAGGGTAGCTCCTACGAGCAGTACTTC; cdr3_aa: CAVRAQGSSYEQYF
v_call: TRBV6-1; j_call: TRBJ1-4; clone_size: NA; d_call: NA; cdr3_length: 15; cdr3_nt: TGTGCCAGCAGTGTCCCCCCAGCAACTAATGAAAAACTGTTTTTT; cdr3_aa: CASSVPPATNEKLFF
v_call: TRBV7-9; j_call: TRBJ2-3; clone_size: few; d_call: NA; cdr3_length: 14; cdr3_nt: TGTGCCAGCAGCTTACCGGACAGCACAGATACGCAGTATTTT; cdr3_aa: CASSLPDSTDTQYF
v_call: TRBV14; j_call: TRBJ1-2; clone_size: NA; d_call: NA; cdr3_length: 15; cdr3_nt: TGTGCCAGCAGCCAACTAACAGGGACTAACTATGGCTACACTTTC; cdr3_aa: CASSQLTGTNYGYTF
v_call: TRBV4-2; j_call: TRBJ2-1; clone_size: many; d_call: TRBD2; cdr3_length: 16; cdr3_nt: TGTGCCAGCAGCCAAGCCAGCGGGGGTCTCTACAATGAGCAGTTCTTC; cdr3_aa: CASSQASGGLYNEQFF
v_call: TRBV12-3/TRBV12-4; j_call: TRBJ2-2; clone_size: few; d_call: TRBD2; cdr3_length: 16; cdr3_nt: TGTGCCAGCAGTTCCCTTAGCGGGTCGAACACCGGGGAGCTGTTTTTT; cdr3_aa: CASSSLSGSNTGELFF
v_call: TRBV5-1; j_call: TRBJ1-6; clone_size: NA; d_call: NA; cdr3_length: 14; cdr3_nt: TGCGCCAGCAGCGGATGGACGGATAATTCACCCCTCCACTTT; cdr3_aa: CASSGWTDNSPLHF
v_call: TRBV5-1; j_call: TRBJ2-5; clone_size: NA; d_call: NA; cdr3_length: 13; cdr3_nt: TGCGCCAGCAGACCGGATGGGAAAGAGACCCAGTACTTC; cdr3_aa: CASRPDGKETQYF
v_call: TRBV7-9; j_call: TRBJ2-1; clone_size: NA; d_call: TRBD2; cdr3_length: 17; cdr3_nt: TGTGCCAGCAGCTTTGGAACGCGGGGGGCCTCCTACAATGAGCAGTTCTTC; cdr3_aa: CASSFGTRGASYNEQFF
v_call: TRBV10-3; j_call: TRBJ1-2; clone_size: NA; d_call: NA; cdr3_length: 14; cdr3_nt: TGTGCCATCAGTGACCTCGGGGCCAGCTATGGCTACACCTTC; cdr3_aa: CAISDLGASYGYTF
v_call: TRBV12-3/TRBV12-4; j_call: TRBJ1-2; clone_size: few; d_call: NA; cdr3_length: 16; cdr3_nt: TGTGCCAGCAGTCTGTCAACAGCCGTCCGACACTATGGCTACACCTTC; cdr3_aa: CASSLSTAVRHYGYTF
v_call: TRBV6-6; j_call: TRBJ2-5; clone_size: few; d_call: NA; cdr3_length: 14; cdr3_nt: TGTGCCAGCAGTTACGGTAACGGAGCTGGGACCCAGTACTTC; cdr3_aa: CASSYGNGAGTQYF
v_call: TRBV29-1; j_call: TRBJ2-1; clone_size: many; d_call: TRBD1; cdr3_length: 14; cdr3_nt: TGCAGCGTTCCAGGACAGGGCTTTTACAATGAGCAGTTCTTC; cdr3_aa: CSVPGQGFYNEQFF
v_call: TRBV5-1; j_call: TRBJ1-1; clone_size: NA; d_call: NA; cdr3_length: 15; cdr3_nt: TGCGCCAGCAGCCAGGTAGGGGGGAGGAACACTGAAGCTTTCTTT; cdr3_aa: CASSQVGGRNTEAFF
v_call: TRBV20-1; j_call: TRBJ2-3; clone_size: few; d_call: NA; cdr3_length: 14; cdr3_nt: TGCAGTGCTAGCAGTGGGGCTGGCACAGATACGCAGTATTTT; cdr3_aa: CSASSGAGTDTQYF
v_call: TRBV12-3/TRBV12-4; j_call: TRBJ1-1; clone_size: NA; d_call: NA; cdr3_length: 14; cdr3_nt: TGTGCCAGCATCTTCGGGACTGAGAACACTGAAGCTTTCTTT; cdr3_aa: CASIFGTENTEAFF
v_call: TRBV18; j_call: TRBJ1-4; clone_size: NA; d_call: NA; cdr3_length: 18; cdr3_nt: TGTGCCAGCTCACCATATGCCGGGTCCCGGGGAACTAATGAAAAACTGTTTTTT; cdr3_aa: CASSPYAGSRGTNEKLFF
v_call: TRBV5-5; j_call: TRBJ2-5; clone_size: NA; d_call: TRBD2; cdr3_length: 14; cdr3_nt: TGTGCCAGCAGCTTCGGGGGGGCTTCAGAGACCCAGTACTTC; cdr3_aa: CASSFGGASETQYF
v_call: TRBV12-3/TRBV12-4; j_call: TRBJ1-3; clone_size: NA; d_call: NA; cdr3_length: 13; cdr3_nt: TGTGCCAGCAGCCTAAGCTCTGGAAACACCATATATTTT; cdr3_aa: CASSLSSGNTIYF
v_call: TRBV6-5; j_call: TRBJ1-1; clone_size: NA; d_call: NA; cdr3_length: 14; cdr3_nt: TGTGCCAGCAGGGCAGGGACGGCGAACACTGAAGCTTTCTTT; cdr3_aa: CASRAGTANTEAFF
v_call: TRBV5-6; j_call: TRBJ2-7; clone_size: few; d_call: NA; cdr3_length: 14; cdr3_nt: TGTGCCAGCAGCTTGGATATTAGCAATGACGAGCAGTACTTC; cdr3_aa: CASSLDISNDEQYF
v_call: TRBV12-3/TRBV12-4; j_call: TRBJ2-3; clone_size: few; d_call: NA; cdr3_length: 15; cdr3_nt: TGTGCCAGCAGTTCGCCTAGCGTTGGCACAGATACGCAGTATTTT; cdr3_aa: CASSSPSVGTDTQYF
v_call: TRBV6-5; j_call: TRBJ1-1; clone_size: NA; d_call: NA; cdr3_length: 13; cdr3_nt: TGTGCCAGCGGAAATAAGATGAACACTGAAGCTTTCTTT; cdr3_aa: CASGNKMNTEAFF
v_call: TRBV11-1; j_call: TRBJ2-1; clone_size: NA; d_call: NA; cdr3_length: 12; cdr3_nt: TGTGCCAGCAGCATCAGGGGCTGGGAGCAGTTCTTC; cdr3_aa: CASSIRGWEQFF
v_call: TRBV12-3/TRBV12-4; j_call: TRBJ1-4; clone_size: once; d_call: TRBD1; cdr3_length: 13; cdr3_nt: TGTGCCAGCAGTTTTGGACAGGGTGAAAAACTGTTTTTT; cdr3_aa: CASSFGQGEKLFF
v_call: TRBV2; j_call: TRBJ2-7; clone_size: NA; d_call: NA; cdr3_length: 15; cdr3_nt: TGTGCCAGCAGTGAACCCAAGGGGGGTGTAGACGAGCAGTACTTC; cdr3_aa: CASSEPKGGVDEQYF
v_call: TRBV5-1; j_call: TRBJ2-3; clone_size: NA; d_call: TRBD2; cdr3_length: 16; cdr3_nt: TGCGCCAGCAGCCTACGGACTAGCGGGGGAGGAGATACGCAGTATTTT; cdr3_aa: CASSLRTSGGGDTQYF
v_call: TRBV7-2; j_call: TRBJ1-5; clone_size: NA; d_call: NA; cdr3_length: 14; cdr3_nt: TGTGCCAGCAGCTTATGGGCAGGGGAGCAGCCCCAGCATTTT; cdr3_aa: CASSLWAGEQPQHF
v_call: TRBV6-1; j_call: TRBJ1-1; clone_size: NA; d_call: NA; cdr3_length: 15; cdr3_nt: TGTGCCAGCCCTAGACCGGCGCCTCCGAACACTGAAGCTTTCTTT; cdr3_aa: CASPRPAPPNTEAFF
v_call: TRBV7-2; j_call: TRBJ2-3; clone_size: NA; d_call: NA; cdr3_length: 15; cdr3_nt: TGTGCCAGCAGCCCGCCCGGCATTGGCACAGATACGCAGTATTTT; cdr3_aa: CASSPPGIGTDTQYF
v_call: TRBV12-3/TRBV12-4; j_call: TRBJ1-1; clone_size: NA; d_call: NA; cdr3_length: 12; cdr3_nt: TGTGCCAGCAGAACCAGGGATACTGAAGCTTTCTTT; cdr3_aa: CASRTRDTEAFF
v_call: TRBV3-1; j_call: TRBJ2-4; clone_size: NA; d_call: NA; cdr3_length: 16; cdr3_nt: TGTGCCAGCAGCCGACAGAGCGAGTTAGCCAAAAACATTCAGTACTTC; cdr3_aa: CASSRQSELAKNIQYF
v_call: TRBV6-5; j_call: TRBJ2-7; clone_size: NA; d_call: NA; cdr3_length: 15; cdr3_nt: TGTGCCAGCAGTTATCGGATAGCTGACTACAATGGGCAGTACTTC; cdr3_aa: CASSYRIADYNGQYF
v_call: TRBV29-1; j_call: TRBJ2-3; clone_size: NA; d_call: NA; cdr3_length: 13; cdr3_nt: TGCAGCGTCGCCGTAGGCAGCACAGATACGCAGTATTTT; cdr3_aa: CSVAVGSTDTQYF
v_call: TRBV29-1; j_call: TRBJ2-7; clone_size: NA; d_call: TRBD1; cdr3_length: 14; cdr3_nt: TGCAGCGTTGATTCGGGACAGGAGGGGTACGAGCAGTACTTC; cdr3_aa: CSVDSGQEGYEQYF
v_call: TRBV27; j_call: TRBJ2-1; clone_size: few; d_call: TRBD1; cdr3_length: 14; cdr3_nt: TGTGCCAGCAGTTTACAGGGGGCAGACAATGAGCAGTTCTTC; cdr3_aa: CASSLQGADNEQFF
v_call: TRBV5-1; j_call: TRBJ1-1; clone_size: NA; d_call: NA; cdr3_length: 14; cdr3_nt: TGCGCCAGCAGCGCCAGGACGGCCAACACTGAAGCTTTCTTT; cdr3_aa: CASSARTANTEAFF
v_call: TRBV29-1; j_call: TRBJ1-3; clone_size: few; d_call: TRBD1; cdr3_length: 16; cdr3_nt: TGCAGCGTGAGCCGGGACAGGGGGCGCGATGGAAACACCATATATTTT; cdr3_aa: CSVSRDRGRDGNTIYF
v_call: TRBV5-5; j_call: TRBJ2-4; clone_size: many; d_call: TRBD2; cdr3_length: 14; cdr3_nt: TGTGCCAGCAGCTCCACCCTGGGGAGGGACATTCAGTACTTC; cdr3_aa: CASSSTLGRDIQYF
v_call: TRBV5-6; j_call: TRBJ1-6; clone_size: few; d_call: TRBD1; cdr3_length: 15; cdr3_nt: TGTGCCAGCAGCTATCTGACAGGGGTGGATTCACCCCTCCACTTT; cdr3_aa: CASSYLTGVDSPLHF
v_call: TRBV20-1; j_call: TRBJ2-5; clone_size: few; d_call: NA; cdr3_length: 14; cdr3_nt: TGCAGTGCTACCCGAGGGCTAGAAGGAGAGACCCAGTACTTC; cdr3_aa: CSATRGLEGETQYF
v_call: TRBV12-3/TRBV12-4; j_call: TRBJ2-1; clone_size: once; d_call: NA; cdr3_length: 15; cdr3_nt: TGTGCCAGCAGCCGCCGGGGAGCTCGGGGCAATGAGCAGTTCTTC; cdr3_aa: CASSRRGARGNEQFF